This TCR beta chain derives from a study of PD-L1 blockade in urothelial cancer. Study-wide background: Male sex and bladder-origin urothelial cancer were recorded for about 90% of the 29 patients. A median of about 140,000 T cells was found in the blood samples. Samples of blood were analyzed 3 weeks (second dose) and 6 weeks after treatment start.

The CDR3 runs 15 residues. Trimming removed 1 base at V and 5 bases at J, with 13 bases between. The germline gives CDR1 SGHTA, CDR2 FQGNSA. Per patient, between 1 and 8 samples were collected at pretreatment and on-treatment time points. Method: immunoSEQ multiplex PCR; TCRdb's copy keeps in-frame clones and lacks some. The table includes tens of thousands of clones, 85% to 90% detected once. The TCR sequence derives from a man aged 50 to 59 with urothelial cancer. V is TRBV7-2 and J is TRBJ2-3; D is undetermined. Sample: PBMCs, taken around atezolizumab (anti-PD-L1) treatment. Here the CDR3 reads CASSLGSRVGDTQYF. The CDR3 bases are TGTGCCAGCAGCTTAGGGTCTAGAGTGGGAGATACGCAGTATTTT.